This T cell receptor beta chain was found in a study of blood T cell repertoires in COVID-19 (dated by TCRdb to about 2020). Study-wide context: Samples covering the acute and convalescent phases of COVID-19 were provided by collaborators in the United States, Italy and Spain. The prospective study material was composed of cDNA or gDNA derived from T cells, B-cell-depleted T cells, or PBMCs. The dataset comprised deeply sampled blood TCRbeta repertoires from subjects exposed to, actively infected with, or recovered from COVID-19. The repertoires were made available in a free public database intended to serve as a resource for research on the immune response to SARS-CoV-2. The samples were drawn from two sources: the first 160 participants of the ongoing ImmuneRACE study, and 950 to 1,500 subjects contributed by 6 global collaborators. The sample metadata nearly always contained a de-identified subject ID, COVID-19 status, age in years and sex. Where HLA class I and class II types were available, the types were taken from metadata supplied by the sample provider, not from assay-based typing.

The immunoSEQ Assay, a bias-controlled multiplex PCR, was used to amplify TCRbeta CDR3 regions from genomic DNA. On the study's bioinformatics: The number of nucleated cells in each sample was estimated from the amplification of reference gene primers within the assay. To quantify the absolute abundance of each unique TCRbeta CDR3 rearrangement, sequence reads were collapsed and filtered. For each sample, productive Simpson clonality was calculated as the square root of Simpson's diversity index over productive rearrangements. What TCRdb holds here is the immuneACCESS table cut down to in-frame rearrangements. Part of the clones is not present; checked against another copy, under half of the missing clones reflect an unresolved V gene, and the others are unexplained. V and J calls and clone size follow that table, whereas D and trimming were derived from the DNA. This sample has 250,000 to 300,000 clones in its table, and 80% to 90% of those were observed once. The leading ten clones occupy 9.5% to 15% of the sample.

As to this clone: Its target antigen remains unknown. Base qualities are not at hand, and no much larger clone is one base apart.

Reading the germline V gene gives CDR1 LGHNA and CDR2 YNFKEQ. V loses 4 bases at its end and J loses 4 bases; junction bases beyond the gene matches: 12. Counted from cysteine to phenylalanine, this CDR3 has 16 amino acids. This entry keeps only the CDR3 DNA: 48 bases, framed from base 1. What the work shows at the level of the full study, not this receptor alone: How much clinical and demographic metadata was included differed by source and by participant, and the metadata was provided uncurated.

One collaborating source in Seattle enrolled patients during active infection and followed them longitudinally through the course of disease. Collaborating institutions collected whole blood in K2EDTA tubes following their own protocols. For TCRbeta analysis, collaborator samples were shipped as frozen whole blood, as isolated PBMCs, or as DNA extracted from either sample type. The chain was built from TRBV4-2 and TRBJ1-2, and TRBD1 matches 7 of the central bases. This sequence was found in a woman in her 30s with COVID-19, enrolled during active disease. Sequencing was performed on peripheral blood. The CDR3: CASSPLGTDLFYGYTF. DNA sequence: TGTGCCAGCAGCCCCCTCGGGACAGACCTTTTCTATGGCTACACCTTC.